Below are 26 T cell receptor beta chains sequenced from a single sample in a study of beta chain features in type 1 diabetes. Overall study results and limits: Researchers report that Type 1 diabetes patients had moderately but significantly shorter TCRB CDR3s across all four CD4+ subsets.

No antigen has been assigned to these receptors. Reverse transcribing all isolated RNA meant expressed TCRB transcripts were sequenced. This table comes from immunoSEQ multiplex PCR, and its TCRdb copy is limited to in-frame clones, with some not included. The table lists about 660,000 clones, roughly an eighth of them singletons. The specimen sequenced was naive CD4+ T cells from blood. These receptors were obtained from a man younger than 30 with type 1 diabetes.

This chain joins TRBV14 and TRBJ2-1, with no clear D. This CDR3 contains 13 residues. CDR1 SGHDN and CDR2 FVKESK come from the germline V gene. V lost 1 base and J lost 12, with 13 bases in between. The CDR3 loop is CASSQASFDLQFF. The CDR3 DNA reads TGTGCCAGCAGCCAAGCAAGCTTCGATTTGCAGTTCTTC.

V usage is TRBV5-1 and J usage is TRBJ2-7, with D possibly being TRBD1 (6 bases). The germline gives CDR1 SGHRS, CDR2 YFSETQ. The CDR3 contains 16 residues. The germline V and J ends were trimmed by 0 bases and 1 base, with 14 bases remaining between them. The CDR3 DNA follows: TGCGCCAGCAGCTTGGGGGGACAAGACAGTTCCTACGAGCAGTACTTC. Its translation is CASSLGGQDSSYEQYF.

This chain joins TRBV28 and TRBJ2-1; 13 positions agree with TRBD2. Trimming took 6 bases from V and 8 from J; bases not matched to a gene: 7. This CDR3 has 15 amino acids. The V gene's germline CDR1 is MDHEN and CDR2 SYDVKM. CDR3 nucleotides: TGTGCCAGCAGATCACTAGCGGGAGGGCGATATGAGCAGTTCTTC. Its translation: CASRSLAGGRYEQFF. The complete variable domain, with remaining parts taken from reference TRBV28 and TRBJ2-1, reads DVKVTQSSRYLVKRTGEKVFLECVQDMDHENMFWYRQDPGLGLRLIYFSYDVKMKEKGDIPEGYSVSREKKERFSLILESASTNQTSMYLCASRSLAGGRYEQFFGPGTRLTVL.

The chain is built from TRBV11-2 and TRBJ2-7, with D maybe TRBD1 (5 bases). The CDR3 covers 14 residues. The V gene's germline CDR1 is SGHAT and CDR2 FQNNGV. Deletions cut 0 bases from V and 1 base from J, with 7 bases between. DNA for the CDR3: TGTGCCAGCAGCTTAGAGGCAGGGTCCTACGAGCAGTACTTC. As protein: CASSLEAGSYEQYF.

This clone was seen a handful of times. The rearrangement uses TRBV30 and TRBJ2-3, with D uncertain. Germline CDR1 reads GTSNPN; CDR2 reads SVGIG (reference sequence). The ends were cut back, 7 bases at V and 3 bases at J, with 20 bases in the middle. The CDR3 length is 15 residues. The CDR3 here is CASRPTTVWTDTQYF. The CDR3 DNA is TGTGCCTCCCGCCCCACTACAGTGTGGACAGATACGCAGTATTTT. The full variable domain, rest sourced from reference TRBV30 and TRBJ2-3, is SQTIHQWPATLVQPVGSPLSLECTVEGTSNPNLYWYRQAAGRGLQLLFYSVGIGQISSEVPQNLSASRPQDRQFILSSKKLLLSDSGFYLCASRPTTVWTDTQYFGPGTRLTVL.

The CDR3 DNA reads TGTGCCTGGAGTAGAAACCGCCACGGCTACACCTTC. Protein: CAWSRNRHGYTF. This chain connects TRBV30 to TRBJ1-2; D is unresolved. The V gene's germline CDR1 is GTSNPN and CDR2 SVGIG (reference sequence). The CDR3 length is 12 residues. Trimming stripped 2 bases from V and 8 bases from J, with 12 bases between. The full variable domain, its missing parts supplied by reference TRBV30 and TRBJ1-2, is SQTIHQWPATLVQPVGSPLSLECTVEGTSNPNLYWYRQAAGRGLQLLFYSVGIGQISSEVPQNLSASRPQDRQFILSSKKLLLSDSGFYLCAWSRNRHGYTFGSGTRLTVV.

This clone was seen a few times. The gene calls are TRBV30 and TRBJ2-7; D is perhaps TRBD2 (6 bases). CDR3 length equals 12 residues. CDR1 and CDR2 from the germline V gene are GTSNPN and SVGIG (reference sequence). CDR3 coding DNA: TGTGCTGCAGGGCCCGCGGGGTACGAGCAGTACTTC. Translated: CAAGPAGYEQYF. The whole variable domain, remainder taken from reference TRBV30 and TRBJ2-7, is SQTIHQWPATLVQPVGSPLSLECTVEGTSNPNLYWYRQAAGRGLQLLFYSVGIGQISSEVPQNLSASRPQDRQFILSSKKLLLSDSGFYLCAAGPAGYEQYFGPGTRLTVT.

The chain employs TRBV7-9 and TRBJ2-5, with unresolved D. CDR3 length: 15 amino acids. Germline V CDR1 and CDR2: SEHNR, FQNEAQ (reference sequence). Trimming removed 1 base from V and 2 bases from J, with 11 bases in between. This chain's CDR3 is CASSLGLPFQETQYF. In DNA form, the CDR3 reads TGTGCCAGCAGCTTAGGTCTCCCATTTCAAGAGACCCAGTACTTC.

In DNA, the CDR3 is TGCGCCAGCATCGGCTGGATGAACACTGAAGCTTTCTTT. It translates to CASIGWMNTEAFF. The V and J genes are TRBV23-1 and TRBJ1-1; no clear D gene. TRBV23-1 counts as an open reading frame of uncertain function. This CDR3 comprises 13 residues. Trimming removed 7 bases from V and 0 bases from J, with 9 bases in between.

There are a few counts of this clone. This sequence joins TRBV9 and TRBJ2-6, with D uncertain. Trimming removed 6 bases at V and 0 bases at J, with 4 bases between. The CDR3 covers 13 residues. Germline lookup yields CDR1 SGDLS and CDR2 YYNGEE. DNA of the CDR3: TGTGCCAGCAAGAGCTCTGGGGCCAACGTCCTGACTTTC. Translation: CASKSSGANVLTF. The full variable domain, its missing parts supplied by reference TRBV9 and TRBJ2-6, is DSGVTQTPKHLITATGQRVTLRCSPRSGDLSVYWYQQSLDQGLQFLIQYYNGEERAKGNILERFSAQQFPDLHSELNLSSLELGDSALYFCASKSSGANVLTFGAGSRLTVL.

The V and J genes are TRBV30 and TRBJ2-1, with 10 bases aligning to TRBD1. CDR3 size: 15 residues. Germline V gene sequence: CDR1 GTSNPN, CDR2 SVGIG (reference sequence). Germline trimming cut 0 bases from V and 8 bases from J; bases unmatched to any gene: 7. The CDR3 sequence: CAWSVPGQGLDEQFF. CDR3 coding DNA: TGTGCCTGGAGTGTGCCGGGACAGGGGTTGGATGAGCAGTTCTTC.

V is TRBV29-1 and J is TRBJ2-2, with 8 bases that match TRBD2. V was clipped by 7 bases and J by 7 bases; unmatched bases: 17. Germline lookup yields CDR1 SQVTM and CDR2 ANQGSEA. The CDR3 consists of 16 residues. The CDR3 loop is CSGLGGSGNTLGELFF. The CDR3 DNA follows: TGCAGCGGCCTGGGGGGTAGCGGGAATACACTCGGGGAGCTGTTTTTT.

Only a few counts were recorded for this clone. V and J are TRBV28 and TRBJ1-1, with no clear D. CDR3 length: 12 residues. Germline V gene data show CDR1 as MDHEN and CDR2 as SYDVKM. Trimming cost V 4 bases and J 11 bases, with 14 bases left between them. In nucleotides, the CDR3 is TGTGCCAGCAGTTCGGGAGGGTTCCTGGCTTTCTTT. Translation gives CASSSGGFLAFF.

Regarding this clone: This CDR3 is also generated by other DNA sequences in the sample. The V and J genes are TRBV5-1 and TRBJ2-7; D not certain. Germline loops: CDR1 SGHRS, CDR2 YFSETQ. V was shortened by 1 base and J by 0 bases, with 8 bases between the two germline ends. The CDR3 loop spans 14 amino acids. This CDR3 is CASSLNSNSYEQYF. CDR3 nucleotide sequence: TGCGCCAGCAGCTTGAACAGCAACTCCTACGAGCAGTACTTC. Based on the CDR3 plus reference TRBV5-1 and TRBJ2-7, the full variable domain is KAGVTQTPRYLIKTRGQQVTLSCSPISGHRSVSWYQQTPGQGLQFLFEYFSETQRNKGNFPGRFSGRQFSNSRSEMNVSTLELGDSALYLCASSLNSNSYEQYFGPGTRLTVT.

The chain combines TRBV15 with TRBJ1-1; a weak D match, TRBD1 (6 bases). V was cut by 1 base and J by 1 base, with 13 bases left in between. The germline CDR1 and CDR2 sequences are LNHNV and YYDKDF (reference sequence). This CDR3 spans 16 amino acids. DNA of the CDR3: TGTGCCACCAGCAGAGTCAGGGGACTCTCGAACACTGAAGCTTTCTTT. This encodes CATSRVRGLSNTEAFF.

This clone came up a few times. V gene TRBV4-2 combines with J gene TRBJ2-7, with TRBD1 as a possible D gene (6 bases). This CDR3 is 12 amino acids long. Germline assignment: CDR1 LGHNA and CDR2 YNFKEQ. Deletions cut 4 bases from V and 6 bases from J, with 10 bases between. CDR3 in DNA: TGTGCCAGCAGCCGAGGACAGAGCGAGCAGTACTTC. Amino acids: CASSRGQSEQYF.

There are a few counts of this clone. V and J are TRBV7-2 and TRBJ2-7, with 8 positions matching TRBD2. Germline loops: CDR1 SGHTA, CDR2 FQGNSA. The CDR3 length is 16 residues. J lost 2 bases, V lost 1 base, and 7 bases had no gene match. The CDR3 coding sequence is TGTGCCAGCAGCTTAGGAGGTGCGGGGGGTACCTACGAGCAGTACTTC. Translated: CASSLGGAGGTYEQYF.

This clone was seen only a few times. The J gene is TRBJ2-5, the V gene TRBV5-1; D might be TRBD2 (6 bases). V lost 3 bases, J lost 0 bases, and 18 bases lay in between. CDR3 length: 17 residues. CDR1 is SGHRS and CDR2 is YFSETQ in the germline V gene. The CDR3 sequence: CASSWGRRDSYQETQYF. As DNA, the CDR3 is TGCGCCAGCAGCTGGGGCCGCCGGGACTCGTACCAAGAGACCCAGTACTTC.

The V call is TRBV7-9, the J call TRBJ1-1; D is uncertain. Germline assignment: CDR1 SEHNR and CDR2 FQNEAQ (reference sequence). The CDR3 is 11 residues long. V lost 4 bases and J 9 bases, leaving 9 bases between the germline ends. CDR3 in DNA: TGTGCCAGCAGCTCAGAGGCGCAAGCTTTCTTT. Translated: CASSSEAQAFF.

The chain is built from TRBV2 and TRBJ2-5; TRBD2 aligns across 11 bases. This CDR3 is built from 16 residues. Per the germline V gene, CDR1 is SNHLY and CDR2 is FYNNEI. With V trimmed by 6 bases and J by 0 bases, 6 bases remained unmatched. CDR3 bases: TGTGCCAGCAGGGATGGACTAGCGGGCTACCAAGAGACCCAGTACTTC. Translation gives CASRDGLAGYQETQYF. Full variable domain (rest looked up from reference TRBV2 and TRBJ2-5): EPEVTQTPSHQVTQMGQEVILRCVPISNHLYFYWYRQILGQKVEFLVSFYNNEISEKSEIFDDQFSVERPDGSNFTLKIRSTKLEDSAMYFCASRDGLAGYQETQYFGPGTRLLVL.

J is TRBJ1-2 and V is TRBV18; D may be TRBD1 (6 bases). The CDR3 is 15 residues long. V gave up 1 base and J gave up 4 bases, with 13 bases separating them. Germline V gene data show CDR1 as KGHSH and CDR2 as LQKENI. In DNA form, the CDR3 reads TGTGCCAGCTCACCACGGGAAGGACAGCTCTATGGCTACACCTTC. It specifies CASSPREGQLYGYTF. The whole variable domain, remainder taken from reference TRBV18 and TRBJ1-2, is NAGVMQNPRHLVRRRGQEARLRCSPMKGHSHVYWYRQLPEEGLKFMVYLQKENIIDESGMPKERFSAEFPKEGPSILRIQQVVRGDSAAYFCASSPREGQLYGYTFGSGTRLTVV.

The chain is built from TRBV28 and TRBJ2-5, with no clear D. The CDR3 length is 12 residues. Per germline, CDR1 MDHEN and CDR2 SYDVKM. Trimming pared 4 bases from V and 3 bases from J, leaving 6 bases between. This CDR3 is CASSWSKETQYF. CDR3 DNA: TGTGCCAGCAGTTGGTCGAAAGAGACCCAGTACTTC. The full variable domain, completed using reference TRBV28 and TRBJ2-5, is DVKVTQSSRYLVKRTGEKVFLECVQDMDHENMFWYRQDPGLGLRLIYFSYDVKMKEKGDIPEGYSVSREKKERFSLILESASTNQTSMYLCASSWSKETQYFGPGTRLLVL.

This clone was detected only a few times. CDR3 sequence: CASSPRDSNEQFF. The CDR3 DNA sequence: TGTGCCAGCTCACCACGAGACTCCAATGAGCAGTTCTTC. This chain links TRBV18 with TRBJ2-1; D gene uncertain. The V and J ends lost 1 base and 6 bases respectively, with 7 bases between them. This CDR3 is 13 amino acids long. Looked up from germline, CDR1 is KGHSH and CDR2 is LQKENI.

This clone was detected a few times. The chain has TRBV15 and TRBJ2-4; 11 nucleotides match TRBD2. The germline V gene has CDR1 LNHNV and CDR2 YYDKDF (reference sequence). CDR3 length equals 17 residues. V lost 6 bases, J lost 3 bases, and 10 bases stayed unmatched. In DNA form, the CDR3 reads TGTGCCACCAGGATGATAGCGGGGGGGATCGGCAAAAACATTCAGTACTTC. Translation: CATRMIAGGIGKNIQYF. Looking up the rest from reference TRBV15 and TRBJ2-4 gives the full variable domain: DAMVIQNPRYQVTQFGKPVTLSCSQTLNHNVMYWYQQKSSQAPKLLFHYYDKDFNNEADTPDNFQSRRPNTSFCFLDIRSPGLGDTAMYLCATRMIAGGIGKNIQYFGAGTRLSVL.

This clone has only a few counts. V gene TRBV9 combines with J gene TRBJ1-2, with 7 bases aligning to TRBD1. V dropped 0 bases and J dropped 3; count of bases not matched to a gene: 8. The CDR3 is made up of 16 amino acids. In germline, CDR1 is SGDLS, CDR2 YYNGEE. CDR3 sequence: CASSVARPGGDYGYTF. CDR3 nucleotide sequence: TGTGCCAGCAGCGTAGCTAGGCCAGGGGGGGACTATGGCTACACCTTC.

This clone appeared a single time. DNA of the CDR3: TGTGCCAGCAGTTTCCTGGGCAGAAGGGGTTTGGGGGAGCAGTACTTC. Its protein is CASSFLGRRGLGEQYF. The chain carries TRBV28 and TRBJ2-7; perhaps TRBD1 as D (5 bases). The germline V gene has CDR1 MDHEN and CDR2 SYDVKM. Deletions cut 3 bases from V and 7 bases from J, with 22 bases between. The CDR3 runs 16 residues. Filled out from reference TRBV28 and TRBJ2-7, the complete variable domain reads DVKVTQSSRYLVKRTGEKVFLECVQDMDHENMFWYRQDPGLGLRLIYFSYDVKMKEKGDIPEGYSVSREKKERFSLILESASTNQTSMYLCASSFLGRRGLGEQYFGPGTRLTVT.